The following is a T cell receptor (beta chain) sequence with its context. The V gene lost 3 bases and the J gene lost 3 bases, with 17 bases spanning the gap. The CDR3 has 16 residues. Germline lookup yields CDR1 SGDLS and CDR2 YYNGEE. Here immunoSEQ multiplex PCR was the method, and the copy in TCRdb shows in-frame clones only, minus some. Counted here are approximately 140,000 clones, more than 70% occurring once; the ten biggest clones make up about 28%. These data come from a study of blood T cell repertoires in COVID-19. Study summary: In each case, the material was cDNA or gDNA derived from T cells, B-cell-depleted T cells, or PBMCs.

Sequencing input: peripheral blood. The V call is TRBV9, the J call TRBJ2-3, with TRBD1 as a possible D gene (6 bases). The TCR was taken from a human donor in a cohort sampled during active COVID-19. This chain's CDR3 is CASSAAGAPGTDTQYF. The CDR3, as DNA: TGTGCCAGCAGCGCAGCAGGGGCCCCTGGGACAGATACGCAGTATTTT.